The TCR beta chain described here comes from a study of T cell repertoires in ileal Crohn's disease. Overall study results and limits: Endoscopic recurrence occurred in every patient whose clonality exceeded 26.8%.

On this clone itself: The antigen remains unidentified.

Some clones are missing from TCRdb's copy, which holds only in-frame ones; the method was immunoSEQ multiplex PCR. The data show approximately 9,000 clones, roughly four fifths seen once. Per germline, CDR1 LNHDA and CDR2 SQIVND (reference sequence). Trimming left V 3 bases short and J 7 bases short, with 21 bases between. This CDR3 spans 17 amino acids. Specimen: ileal tissue. This chain links TRBV19 with TRBJ2-2; tentative D call: TRBD2 (6 bases). The TCR comes from an adult with Crohn's disease. The CDR3 region is CASSIRPGEVPGGELFF. DNA of the CDR3: TGTGCCAGTAGTATTCGACCGGGAGAGGTGCCCGGCGGGGAGCTGTTTTTT.